The 19 T cell receptor beta chains listed next were all sequenced from one sample in a study of identical twins. TCRdb re-analysed the 5' RACE reads in MiXCR, keeping a single row per CDR3 protein. The sample has about 790,000 distinct CDR3 sequences; about 18% are singletons. This sample also belongs to another study, concerning T cells expressing NK-cell markers.

Sequencing used PBMCs. The source of these receptors is a woman under 30 in good health.

The table lists this clonotype with many counts. The CDR3 nucleotides are TGTGCCAGCAGTGCTAGCGGGAGGACCCTCAATGAGCAGTTCTTC. Translation gives CASSASGRTLNEQFF. The chain joins TRBV12-3 or TRBV12-4 to TRBJ2-1, with 11 bases lining up with TRBD2. Trimming cost V 5 bases and J 6 bases; bases outside gene matches: 6. CDR3 length equals 15 residues.

This clonotype appeared a few times. The V gene is TRBV20-1, the J gene TRBJ2-5, with TRBD2 as a possible D gene (5 bases). Germline CDR1 reads DFQATT; CDR2 reads SNEGSKA (reference sequence). V was cut by 6 bases and J by 3 bases, with 20 bases left in between. This CDR3 spans 15 amino acids. CDR3 loop: CSALPGSAREETQYF. The CDR3 nucleotides are TGCAGTGCCCTTCCGGGCTCCGCGAGGGAAGAGACCCAGTACTTC.

CDR3 loop: CASSPPGHRNTEAFF. Here the CDR3 DNA reads TGTGCCAGCTCACCACCGGGACACCGGAACACTGAAGCTTTCTTT. This rearrangement joins TRBV18 to TRBJ1-1; possibly TRBD1 for D (6 bases). Trimming cost V 0 bases and J 1 base, with 9 bases left between them. The CDR3 extends over 15 amino acids. From germline, CDR1 is KGHSH and CDR2 LQKENI.

The rearrangement links TRBV12-3 or TRBV12-4 to TRBJ1-2, with D unresolved. V lost 1 base, J lost 4 bases, and 13 bases lay in between. The CDR3 is 15 amino acids. CDR3 nucleotides: TGTGCCAGCAGTTTAGGGGCAGGCGGTAGCTATGGCTACACCTTC. Its translation: CASSLGAGGSYGYTF.

In its sample, this clonotype was seen a few times. This chain uses TRBV7-2 with TRBJ1-3; D is undetermined. In germline, CDR1 is SGHTA, CDR2 FQGNSA. CDR3 length: 15 residues. The V gene lost 5 bases and the J gene lost 4 bases, with 15 bases spanning the gap. This chain's CDR3 is CASSPLLTSGNTIYF. The CDR3 nucleotides are TGTGCCAGCAGCCCGCTTTTAACGTCCGGAAACACCATATATTTT.

The chain has TRBV10-3 and TRBJ1-2; D is unclear. The ends were cut back, 6 bases at V and 6 bases at J, with 17 bases in the middle. The CDR3 runs 14 residues. Per germline, CDR1 ENHRY and CDR2 SYGVKD. CDR3 region: CAIREEGIFDGYTF. The DNA for the CDR3 is TGTGCCATCAGGGAGGAGGGAATCTTTGATGGCTACACCTTC.

This clonotype was counted many times. This chain links TRBV7-2 with TRBJ2-7; D unresolved. There are 13 residues in the CDR3. Looked up from germline, CDR1 is SGHTA and CDR2 is FQGNSA. V lost 1 base to trimming and J lost 3 bases, with 7 bases between them. The CDR3 reads CASSLERIYEQYF. The DNA for the CDR3 is TGTGCCAGCAGCTTAGAACGGATCTACGAGCAGTACTTC. The full variable domain, its missing parts supplied by reference TRBV7-2 and TRBJ2-7, is GAGVSQSPSNKVTEKGKDVELRCDPISGHTALYWYRQSLGQGLEFLIYFQGNSAPDKSGLPSDRFSAERTGGSVSTLTIQRTQQEDSAVYLCASSLERIYEQYFGPGTRLTVT.

This clonotype was observed a handful of times. CDR3 DNA: TGTGCCAGCAGTTACTCTCGGGGCCGCGGAAGCTCTGGGGCCAACGTCCTGACTTTC. Its protein product is CASSYSRGRGSSGANVLTF. J is TRBJ2-6 and V is TRBV6-5; possibly TRBD1 or TRBD2 for D (5 bases each). V was clipped by 0 bases and J by 0 bases, with 15 bases between them. The CDR3 has 19 residues. Germline CDR1 reads MNHEY; CDR2 reads SVGAGI.

This sequence joins TRBV20-1 and TRBJ2-7; 9 bases are shared with TRBD1. The junction had 8 bases not matched to a gene; V was cut back by 5 bases and J by 3 bases. The CDR3 covers 14 residues. The germline CDR1 and CDR2 sequences are DFQATT and SNEGSKA (reference sequence). CDR3 protein: CSARDRVLLYEQYF. CDR3 in DNA: TGCAGTGCTCGGGACAGGGTTCTTCTCTACGAGCAGTACTTC.

The rearrangement links TRBV29-1 to TRBJ2-3; 7 bases match TRBD2. Per the germline V gene, CDR1 is SQVTM and CDR2 is ANQGSEA. V lost 6 bases, J lost 2 bases, and 8 bases stayed unmatched. The CDR3 covers 14 residues. The CDR3 here is CSVPPGGNTDTQYF. DNA of the CDR3: TGCAGCGTCCCCCCCGGGGGGAACACAGATACGCAGTATTTT.

This rearrangement joins TRBV6-1 to TRBJ2-5; 7 bases map to TRBD2. The CDR3 totals 16 residues. The ends lost 5 bases at V and 2 bases at J; junction bases unmatched: 11. Germline lookup yields CDR1 MNHNS and CDR2 SASEGT. CDR3 nucleotides: TGTGCCAGCAGTCCTTGGGAGGGAAGGGAACAAGAGACCCAGTACTTC. Its translation is CASSPWEGREQETQYF.

The genes are TRBV4-3 and TRBJ2-5; the D gene is possibly TRBD2 (6 bases). V lost 0 bases, J lost 4 bases, and 21 bases lay in between. Germline assignment: CDR1 LGHNA and CDR2 YSLEER. The CDR3 runs 18 residues. CDR3 sequence reads: CASSQDLKFGGIAETQYF. CDR3 in DNA: TGCGCCAGCAGCCAAGATTTAAAGTTTGGCGGGATCGCAGAGACCCAGTACTTC.

This clonotype was counted a few times. V gene TRBV12-3 or TRBV12-4 combines with J gene TRBJ1-6; no clear D. This CDR3 is 14 amino acids long. The V gene lost 3 bases and the J gene lost 13 bases, with 16 bases spanning the gap. The CDR3 protein is CASSFGDTGWPLHF. CDR3 in DNA: TGTGCCAGCAGTTTCGGCGACACCGGATGGCCCCTCCACTTT.

This clonotype has just a few counts. The junction departs from the called germline gene at one end, perhaps through a read error. The V and J genes are TRBV7-9 and TRBJ2-3; tentative D call: TRBD1 (10 bases). Germline values: CDR1 SEHNR, CDR2 FQNEAQ (reference sequence). This CDR3 comprises 15 residues. CDR3: CASSLAGQGTDTQYF. CDR3 sequence (DNA): TGTGCCAGCAGCCTAGCGGGACAGGGGACAGATACGCAGTATTTT. Filled out from reference TRBV7-9 and TRBJ2-3, the complete variable domain reads DTGVSQNPRHKITKRGQNVTFRCDPISEHNRLYWYRQTLGQGPEFLTYFQNEAQLEKSRLLSDRFSAERPKGSFSTLEIQRTEQGDSAMYLCASSLAGQGTDTQYFGPGTRLTVL.

In this sample, this clonotype turned up once. This chain links TRBV10-3 with TRBJ1-2; 10 nucleotides agree with TRBD1. This CDR3 comprises 13 residues. Germline CDR1 and CDR2: ENHRY and SYGVKD. With 11 bases clipped from V and 4 bases from J, the junction kept 7 bases outside the gene matches. The CDR3 spells CAVWGQGRYGYTF. CDR3 bases: TGTGCCGTGTGGGGACAGGGGCGCTATGGCTACACCTTC.

This clonotype has more than one count but fewer than ten. The gene calls are TRBV9 and TRBJ1-4; tentatively, D is TRBD1 (5 bases). In germline, CDR1 is SGDLS, CDR2 YYNGEE. Between the trimmed V and J ends, which lost 3 bases and 7 bases, there was a span of 13 bases. This CDR3 has 14 residues. CDR3 sequence (DNA): TGTGCCAGCAGCGCAGGGACGGCCGGTGAAAAACTGTTTTTT. It is translated as CASSAGTAGEKLFF.

This clonotype was observed a handful of times. V usage is TRBV4-1 and J usage is TRBJ2-3; D not resolved. The V and J ends lost 0 bases and 2 bases respectively, with 9 bases between them. Germline-derived CDR1 and CDR2 are MGHRA and YSYEKL. The CDR3 is 15 residues long. The CDR3 loop reads CASSQDQVSTDTQYF. The CDR3 DNA sequence: TGCGCCAGCAGCCAAGATCAGGTCTCCACAGATACGCAGTATTTT.

This clonotype was recorded once. The V call is TRBV10-3, the J call TRBJ2-1; TRBD2 matches 11 bases. Trimming took 3 bases from V and 4 from J; bases not matched to a gene: 14. The CDR3 length is 19 residues. The germline CDR1 and CDR2 sequences are ENHRY and SYGVKD. The DNA of the CDR3 is TGTGCCATCAGTGAACTTCAACTAGCGGGAGATACCGCGTACAATGAGCAGTTCTTC. Amino acid sequence: CAISELQLAGDTAYNEQFF.

There are a few counts of this clonotype. The genes are TRBV5-4 and TRBJ2-1; 9 nucleotides line up with TRBD1. The V segment lost 0 bases and the J segment 10 bases; nucleotides outside the gene matches: 8. CDR3 length: 15 residues. In germline, CDR1 is SGHNT, CDR2 YYREEE (reference sequence). The CDR3 region has the DNA TGTGCCAGCAGCTTGGGAAAGGGGACAGGGTTGGAGCAGTTCTTC. Translating gives CASSLGKGTGLEQFF.